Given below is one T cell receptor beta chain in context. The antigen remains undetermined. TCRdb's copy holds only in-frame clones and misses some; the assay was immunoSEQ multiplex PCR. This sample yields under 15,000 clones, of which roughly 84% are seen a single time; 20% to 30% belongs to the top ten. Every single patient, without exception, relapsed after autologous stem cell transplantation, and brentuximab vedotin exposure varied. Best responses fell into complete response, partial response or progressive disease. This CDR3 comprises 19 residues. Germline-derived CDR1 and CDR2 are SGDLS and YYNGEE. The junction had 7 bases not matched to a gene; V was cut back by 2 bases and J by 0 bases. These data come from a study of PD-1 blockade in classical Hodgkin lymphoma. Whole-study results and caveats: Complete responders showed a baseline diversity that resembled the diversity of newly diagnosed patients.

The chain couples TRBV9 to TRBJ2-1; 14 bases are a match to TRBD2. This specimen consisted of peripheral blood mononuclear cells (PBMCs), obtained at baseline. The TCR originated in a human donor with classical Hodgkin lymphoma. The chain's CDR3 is CASSVPTGTSGSSYNEQFF. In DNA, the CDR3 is TGTGCCAGCAGCGTGCCGACCGGGACTAGCGGGAGCTCCTACAATGAGCAGTTCTTC.